The 9 T cell receptor beta chains below were found in one sample sequenced in a study of Ad26.COV2.S vaccination and SARS-CoV-2 variants. Treatment in this sample: around 19 received Ad26.COV2.S at low or high dose, single or two shots; 5 received placebo; per-sample allocation not given. Samples were taken on day 63 after the first vaccine or placebo injection. The repertoire was sequenced with immunoSEQ multiplex PCR; TCRdb's copy has only in-frame clones and lacks some. Counted here are a few hundred thousand clones, 88% occurring once; the ten biggest clones make up 3.6%. This sample comprised peripheral blood, obtained in a trial of Ad26.COV2.S vaccine versus placebo. Receptors were obtained from a person between 18 and 60 years old who received the Ad26.COV2.S COVID-19 vaccine or a placebo.

The chain recombines TRBV7-2 with TRBJ2-3, with D perhaps matching TRBD2 (6 bases). The CDR3 runs 14 residues. Trimming left V 3 bases short and J 2 bases short, with 9 bases between. Germline values: CDR1 SGHTA, CDR2 FQGNSA. This CDR3 is CASSFAGSTDTQYF. CDR3 sequence (DNA): TGTGCCAGCAGCTTCGCGGGGTCCACAGATACGCAGTATTTT.

The genes are TRBV6-2 or TRBV6-3 and TRBJ1-3, with D uncertain. The V gene lost 2 bases and the J gene lost 4 bases, with 15 bases spanning the gap. This CDR3 is 16 amino acids long. CDR1 and CDR2 (germline): MNHEY, SVGEGT. The DNA of the CDR3 is TGTGCCAGCAGTTACGTCGGACCCACTCTGGGAAACACCATATATTTT. This codes for CASSYVGPTLGNTIYF.

The CDR3 protein is CSVDVVGQGIYEQYF. The CDR3 bases are TGCAGCGTTGATGTAGTGGGACAGGGGATCTACGAGCAGTACTTC. This chain joins TRBV29-1 and TRBJ2-7; 10 nucleotides match TRBD1. V lost 3 bases, J lost 3 bases, and 8 bases stayed unmatched. CDR3 length: 15 residues. Germline CDR1 reads SQVTM; CDR2 reads ANQGSEA.

The chain recombines TRBV19 with TRBJ2-6; TRBD2 might be the D (7 bases). The CDR3 sequence is 15 residues long. Germline CDR1 reads LNHDA; CDR2 reads SQIVND (reference sequence). V was shortened by 3 bases and J by 4 bases, with 10 bases between the two germline ends. This CDR3 is CASSMGGLGANVLTF. The CDR3 DNA is TGTGCCAGTAGTATGGGGGGGCTAGGGGCCAACGTCCTGACTTTC.

This clone appeared a single time. The chain couples TRBV19 to TRBJ2-7, with a tentative D call TRBD1 (5 bases). This CDR3 contains 13 residues. Trimming shortened V by 5 bases and J by 2 bases, and 10 bases separated the two germline ends. CDR1 LNHDA and CDR2 SQIVND come from the germline V gene (reference sequence). The CDR3 is CASSQDRTYEQYF. In nucleotides, the CDR3 is TGTGCCAGTAGTCAAGACAGAACCTACGAGCAGTACTTC. Full variable domain (missing parts from reference TRBV19 and TRBJ2-7): DGGITQSPKYLFRKEGQNVTLSCEQNLNHDAMYWYRQDPGQGLRLIYYSQIVNDFQKGDIAEGYSVSREKKESFPLTVTSAQKNPTAFYLCASSQDRTYEQYFGPGTRLTVT.

The chain carries TRBV21-1 and TRBJ1-5; the D call TRBD1 from the table was never checked on the DNA. TRBV21-1 is termed a pseudogene. The CDR3 consists of 19 residues. As DNA, the CDR3 is TGTGCCAGCAGCAACTCGGACAGGGTACAACCTTATAGCAATCAGCCCCAGCATTTT. This gives the protein CASSNSDRVQPYSNQPQHF.

This clone appeared a single time. This sequence joins TRBV27 and TRBJ1-2, with TRBD1 matching over 7 bases. This CDR3 is built from 14 residues. J was trimmed by 7 bases and V by 5 bases; bases with no gene match: 10. Germline-derived CDR1 and CDR2 are MNHEY and SMNVEV (reference sequence). The CDR3 DNA follows: TGTGCCAGCAGTCCTCCGGGACAGAGGGGTGGCTACACCTTC. Protein product: CASSPPGQRGGYTF.

The chain links TRBV5-4 to TRBJ2-7; 9 bases are shared with TRBD1. From germline, CDR1 is SGHNT and CDR2 YYREEE (reference sequence). The CDR3 runs to 13 residues. The J segment lost 4 bases and the V segment lost 5 bases, leaving 4 bases of the junction unmatched. In DNA form, the CDR3 reads TGTGCCAGCAGACAGGGACAGGGTTACGAGCAGTACTTC. Encoded protein: CASRQGQGYEQYF.

V and J are TRBV7-2 and TRBJ2-7, with 11 bases fitting TRBD2. This CDR3 spans 15 amino acids. Germline V CDR1 and CDR2: SGHTA, FQGNSA. After removal of 1 base from V and 4 bases from J, the junction contained 3 bases not matched to a gene. This CDR3 reads CASSLGGTSGYEQYF. The CDR3, as DNA: TGTGCCAGCAGCTTAGGAGGGACTAGCGGTTACGAGCAGTACTTC.